This is a list of T cell receptor beta chains from one sample in a study of blood T cells in healthy people across ages. TCRdb analysed the 5' RACE reads with MiXCR anew, one entry per CDR3 protein. The sample records some 1.4 million distinct CDR3 sequences, roughly 40% being singletons. Sequencing was done on a sample of blood. These receptors all stem from a woman in her late teens or twenties in good health. Each CDR3 is given with its conserved first and last residue. The order of the fields is D gene, CDR3 length, clone size, V gene, J gene, CDR3 protein, CDR3 DNA. The D gene is left open where the match is weak. Rows give clone size only sometimes, using once, few, many, or a class for an expanded clone.

D: TRBD2; length: 15; size: -; V: TRBV5-1; J: TRBJ2-2; CDR3: CASSLSGSGTGELFF; DNA: TGCGCCAGCAGCTTGAGCGGGAGCGGGACCGGGGAGCTGTTTTTT
D: -; length: 15; size: few; V: TRBV29-1; J: TRBJ2-7; CDR3: CSVEPPGTSSYEQYF; DNA: TGCAGCGTTGAACCCCCCGGGACTTCCTCCTACGAGCAGTACTTC
D: -; length: 13; size: -; V: TRBV9; J: TRBJ2-3; CDR3: CASRSGHEDTQYF; DNA: TGTGCCAGCCGCTCCGGTCACGAGGATACGCAGTATTTT
D: TRBD2; length: 17; size: -; V: TRBV9; J: TRBJ2-3; CDR3: CASSARTSGRGTDTQYF; DNA: TGTGCCAGCAGCGCAAGGACTAGCGGGAGAGGAACAGATACGCAGTATTTT
D: TRBD2; length: 16; size: few; V: TRBV27; J: TRBJ2-7; CDR3: CASSPVLAGISYEQYF; DNA: TGTGCCAGCAGTCCCGTCCTAGCGGGTATCTCCTACGAGCAGTACTTC
D: TRBD1; length: 12; size: -; V: TRBV20-1; J: TRBJ1-2; CDR3: CSARGTGLGYTF; DNA: TGCAGTGCTAGGGGGACAGGGCTTGGCTACACCTTC
D: TRBD2; length: 17; size: few; V: TRBV5-6; J: TRBJ2-3; CDR3: CASSRMKSGSGPDTQYF; DNA: TGTGCCAGCAGCCGGATGAAAAGCGGGAGTGGCCCAGATACGCAGTATTTT
D: -; length: 15; size: -; V: TRBV7-2; J: TRBJ1-4; CDR3: CASSPAGRENEKLFF; DNA: TGTGCCAGCAGCCCAGCGGGGAGGGAGAATGAAAAACTGTTTTTT
D: -; length: 16; size: -; V: TRBV12-5; J: TRBJ1-1; CDR3: CASAKTLQSLNTEAFF; DNA: TGTGCTAGTGCCAAGACTTTACAGTCTCTGAACACTGAAGCTTTCTTT
D: -; length: 16; size: -; V: TRBV21-1; J: TRBJ2-1; CDR3: CASSKGTANSYNEQFF; DNA: TGTGCCAGCAGCAAAGGGACTGCTAATTCCTACAATGAGCAGTTCTTC
D: TRBD2; length: 21; size: few; V: TRBV18; J: TRBJ2-3; CDR3: CASSPMTSGRQSRSGADTQYF; DNA: TGTGCCAGCTCACCAATGACTAGCGGGAGACAGTCCAGGTCGGGGGCAGATACGCAGTATTTT
D: -; length: 11; size: -; V: TRBV6-1; J: TRBJ2-6; CDR3: CASSEARVLTF; DNA: TGTGCCAGCAGTGAAGCACGAGTCCTGACTTTC
D: -; length: 16; size: -; V: TRBV3-1; J: TRBJ1-2; CDR3: CASSQGPPGSWGGYTF; DNA: TGTGCCAGCAGCCAAGGGCCTCCCGGGTCTTGGGGTGGCTACACCTTC
D: -; length: 15; size: -; V: TRBV4-1; J: TRBJ2-3; CDR3: CASSQERQGTDTQYF; DNA: TGCGCCAGCAGCCAAGAAAGACAGGGCACAGATACGCAGTATTTT
D: -; length: 16; size: few; V: TRBV12-3/TRBV12-4; J: TRBJ2-3; CDR3: CASSPVDRDFMDTQYF; DNA: TGTGCCAGCAGTCCCGTTGACAGGGACTTCATGGATACGCAGTATTTT
D: TRBD1; length: 15; size: -; V: TRBV12-3/TRBV12-4; J: TRBJ2-7; CDR3: CASSPSPDRVYEQYF; DNA: TGTGCCAGCAGTCCTAGTCCGGACAGGGTCTACGAGCAGTACTTC
D: TRBD2; length: 15; size: -; V: TRBV9; J: TRBJ2-1; CDR3: CASSVAGLPFHEQFF; DNA: TGTGCCAGCAGCGTAGCGGGACTACCCTTCCATGAGCAGTTCTTC
D: TRBD1; length: 13; size: -; V: TRBV7-2; J: TRBJ1-2; CDR3: CASSRGQADGYTF; DNA: TGTGCCAGCAGCCGCGGACAGGCTGATGGCTACACCTTC
D: TRBD1; length: 18; size: -; V: TRBV29-1; J: TRBJ2-7; CDR3: CSVGPYPTGQGALAEQYF; DNA: TGCAGCGTGGGACCCTACCCCACGGGACAGGGGGCTCTTGCCGAGCAGTACTTC
D: -; length: 16; size: -; V: TRBV20-1; J: TRBJ1-6; CDR3: CSARDLQGSNNSPLHF; DNA: TGCAGTGCTAGAGATCTGCAGGGTTCCAATAATTCACCCCTCCACTTT
D: -; length: 13; size: few; V: TRBV3-1; J: TRBJ1-1; CDR3: CASSQAGETEAFF; DNA: TGTGCCAGCAGCCAAGCTGGTGAAACTGAAGCTTTCTTT
D: TRBD2; length: 17; size: -; V: TRBV7-2; J: TRBJ2-7; CDR3: CASSLVRGLAGVSEQYF; DNA: TGTGCCAGCAGCTTAGTGCGGGGACTAGCGGGAGTCTCCGAGCAGTACTTC
D: -; length: 14; size: -; V: TRBV20-1; J: TRBJ1-1; CDR3: CSASSGAGSTEAFF; DNA: TGCAGTGCTAGCTCAGGGGCGGGGAGCACTGAAGCTTTCTTT
D: -; length: 16; size: few; V: TRBV25-1; J: TRBJ2-3; CDR3: CASSEFGGQVEDTQYF; DNA: TGTGCCAGCAGTGAATTCGGGGGGCAGGTAGAAGATACGCAGTATTTT
D: TRBD2; length: 18; size: -; V: TRBV14; J: TRBJ2-1; CDR3: CASSQDWGLAGAYNEQFF; DNA: TGTGCCAGCAGCCAAGATTGGGGACTAGCGGGAGCTTACAATGAGCAGTTCTTC
D: -; length: 16; size: -; V: TRBV4-1; J: TRBJ1-2; CDR3: CASSQDGGGVYYGYTF; DNA: TGCGCCAGCAGCCAAGATGGAGGGGGGGTTTACTATGGCTACACCTTC
D: -; length: 19; size: few; V: TRBV11-2; J: TRBJ2-6; CDR3: CASSRSGGQFSSGANVLTF; DNA: TGTGCCAGCAGCCGATCCGGAGGGCAGTTTAGCTCTGGGGCCAACGTCCTGACTTTC
D: -; length: 15; size: -; V: TRBV10-3; J: TRBJ2-1; CDR3: CAISPQGPTYNEQFF; DNA: TGTGCCATCAGCCCCCAAGGCCCTACCTACAATGAGCAGTTCTTC
D: TRBD2; length: 16; size: -; V: TRBV3-1; J: TRBJ2-1; CDR3: CASSPLAGLALGEQFF; DNA: TGTGCCAGCAGCCCCCTAGCGGGACTCGCGTTGGGCGAGCAGTTCTTC
D: -; length: 15; size: -; V: TRBV6-6; J: TRBJ1-2; CDR3: CASSYRAGTNYGYTF; DNA: TGTGCCAGCAGTTACAGGGCAGGGACCAACTATGGCTACACCTTC
D: -; length: 15; size: many; V: TRBV29-1; J: TRBJ2-7; CDR3: CSVESVRDTHYEQYF; DNA: TGCAGCGTTGAGAGCGTTAGGGACACCCACTACGAGCAGTACTTC
D: TRBD2; length: 14; size: -; V: TRBV20-1; J: TRBJ2-1; CDR3: CSARAGVVSNEQFF; DNA: TGCAGTGCTAGGGCGGGAGTAGTGTCCAATGAGCAGTTCTTC
D: -; length: 14; size: few; V: TRBV4-1; J: TRBJ1-5; CDR3: CASSQVMGPQPQHF; DNA: TGCGCCAGCAGCCAAGTGATGGGGCCTCAGCCCCAGCATTTT
D: TRBD2; length: 15; size: many; V: TRBV6-4; J: TRBJ2-3; CDR3: CASSESSGSTDTQYF; DNA: TGTGCCAGCAGTGAATCTAGCGGTAGCACAGATACGCAGTATTTT
D: -; length: 15; size: -; V: TRBV20-1; J: TRBJ2-5; CDR3: CSAREGRVNTETQYF; DNA: TGCAGTGCTAGAGAAGGGCGAGTCAACACCGAGACCCAGTACTTC
D: TRBD1; length: 15; size: few; V: TRBV20-1; J: TRBJ1-4; CDR3: CSARRQGSSNEKLFF; DNA: TGCAGTGCTAGGCGACAGGGATCTTCTAATGAAAAACTGTTTTTT
D: -; length: 18; size: once; V: TRBV12-3/TRBV12-4; J: TRBJ2-6; CDR3: CASRGTGAGNSGANVLTF; DNA: TGTGCCAGCAGGGGAACAGGGGCGGGAAACTCTGGGGCCAACGTCCTGACTTTC